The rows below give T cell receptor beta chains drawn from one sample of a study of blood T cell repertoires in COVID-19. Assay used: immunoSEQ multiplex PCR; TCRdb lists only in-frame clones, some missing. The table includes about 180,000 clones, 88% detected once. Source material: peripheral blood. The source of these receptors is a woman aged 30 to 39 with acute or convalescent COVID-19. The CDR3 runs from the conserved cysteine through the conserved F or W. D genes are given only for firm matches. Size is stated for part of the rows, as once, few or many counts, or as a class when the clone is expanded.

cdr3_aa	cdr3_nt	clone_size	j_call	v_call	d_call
CASSIVGGELFF	TGTGCCAGTAGTATAGTCGGGGGGGAGCTGTTTTTT	-	TRBJ2-2	TRBV19	-
CASSHFELGNTIYF	TGCGCCAGCAGCCACTTTGAGCTTGGAAACACCATATATTTT	-	TRBJ1-3	TRBV4-1	-
CASSQQGTYEQYF	TGTGCCAGCAGCCAACAGGGCACCTACGAGCAGTACTTC	-	TRBJ2-7	TRBV3-1/TRBV3-2	-
CASSYSTGSPNQPQHF	TGTGCCAGCAGTTACTCGACCGGGAGTCCAAATCAGCCCCAGCATTTT	-	TRBJ1-5	TRBV6-5	-
CASNPLAGGELFF	TGTGCCAGCAACCCCCTAGCGGGAGGGGAGCTGTTTTTT	-	TRBJ2-2	TRBV7-8	TRBD2
CASSLALPTSDEQFF	TGCGCCAGCAGCTTGGCCCTCCCGACTAGCGATGAGCAGTTCTTC	-	TRBJ2-1	TRBV5-1	TRBD2
CASRNGAVGFSGELFF	TGTGCCAGTAGGAACGGAGCGGTGGGATTTTCGGGGGAGCTGTTTTTT	-	TRBJ2-2	TRBV19	-
CSVAGRLNTEAFF	TGCAGCGTTGCAGGCAGATTGAACACTGAAGCTTTCTTT	-	TRBJ1-1	TRBV29-1	-
CASITTGNTGELFF	TGTGCCAGCATCACTACCGGGAACACCGGGGAGCTGTTTTTT	-	TRBJ2-2	TRBV28	-
CASSQDGAVYF	TGTGCCAGCAGCCAAGACGGAGCAGTGTACTTC	-	TRBJ2-4	TRBV4-2	-
CAVLAAQETQYF	TGTGCCGTACTAGCGGCCCAAGAGACCCAGTACTTC	-	TRBJ2-5	TRBV2	TRBD2
CASSPEEETQYF	TGTGCCAGCAGCCCGGAGGAAGAGACCCAGTACTTC	-	TRBJ2-5	TRBV6-2/TRBV6-3	-
CASKTSGRDTQYF	TGTGCCAGCAAAACTAGCGGGAGAGATACGCAGTATTTT	once	TRBJ2-3	TRBV6-5	TRBD2
CASSLGQGAKNIQYF	TGTGCCAGCAGCTTAGGCCAGGGAGCCAAAAACATTCAGTACTTC	few	TRBJ2-4	TRBV13	-
CASSLGLQGRRTGELFF	TGTGCCAGCAGCTTAGGATTACAGGGGCGGAGGACCGGGGAGCTGTTTTTT	-	TRBJ2-2	TRBV7-8	TRBD1
CASRGGQYF	TGTGCCAGCAGGGGGGGGCAGTACTTC	-	TRBJ2-7	TRBV6-4	-
CASSARETQYF	TGTGCCAGCAGCGCACGGGAGACCCAGTACTTC	-	TRBJ2-5	TRBV2	-
CASRAGGAEYSPLHF	TGCGCCAGCAGGGCAGGGGGTGCAGAGTATTCACCCCTCCACTTT	-	TRBJ1-6	TRBV5-1	TRBD1
CASSSKMNTEAFF	TGTGCCAGCAGTTCTAAAATGAACACTGAAGCTTTCTTT	-	TRBJ1-1	TRBV7-9	-
CASSPAGTSGPGYEQYF	TGTGCCAGCAGCCCTGCCGGGACTAGCGGACCGGGGTACGAGCAGTACTTC	-	TRBJ2-7	TRBV7-9	TRBD2
CASSQSNRGRSYTF	TGTGCCAGCAGCCAATCGAACAGGGGAAGGAGCTACACCTTC	-	TRBJ1-2	TRBV16	TRBD1
CASSSGTGPTDTQYF	TGTGCTAGCAGCTCGGGGACAGGGCCCACAGATACGCAGTATTTT	-	TRBJ2-3	TRBV7-7	TRBD1
CASSFRVPGQYF	TGTGCCAGCAGTTTTCGTGTCCCAGGGCAGTATTTT	-	TRBJ2-3	TRBV12-3/TRBV12-4	-
CASSLPSDTQYF	TGTGCCAGCAGCTTGCCCTCAGATACGCAGTATTTT	-	TRBJ2-3	TRBV5-4	-
CASSNRGETQYF	TGTGCCAGCAGTAACAGGGGAGAGACCCAGTACTTC	-	TRBJ2-5	TRBV2	TRBD1
CASSLQAGTTGELFF	TGTGCTAGCAGCTTACAAGCGGGAACTACCGGGGAGCTGTTTTTT	-	TRBJ2-2	TRBV7-7	TRBD2
CSASWDTNSPLHF	TGCAGTGCTAGTTGGGACACCAATTCACCCCTCCACTTT	-	TRBJ1-6	TRBV20-1	-
CASSLYHKGKIYEQYF	TGTGCCAGCAGTTTATATCACAAGGGGAAAATCTACGAGCAGTACTTC	-	TRBJ2-7	TRBV28	-
CASSMDSGMSYNEQFF	TGTGCCAGCAGCATGGATAGCGGGATGTCCTACAATGAGCAGTTCTTC	-	TRBJ2-1	TRBV11-2	TRBD2
CASTKPQGPYGYTF	TGTGCCAGCACGAAGCCGCAGGGCCCCTATGGCTACACCTTC	-	TRBJ1-2	TRBV28	-
CASSLNPLYYEQYF	TGTGCCAGTAGCCTTAATCCTCTCTACTACGAGCAGTACTTC	once	TRBJ2-7	TRBV19	-
CASSYQTRETLYF	TGTGCCAGCAGTTATCAGACCCGGGAAACCCTGTACTTC	-	TRBJ2-7	TRBV12-3/TRBV12-4	-
CASSGRNYGYTF	TGTGCCAGCAGCGGCCGAAATTATGGCTACACCTTC	-	TRBJ1-2	TRBV13	-
CASTATDSYNEQFF	TGTGCCAGCACCGCTACAGACTCCTACAATGAGCAGTTCTTC	-	TRBJ2-1	TRBV6-5	-
CASSLAERGGSETQYF	TGTGCCAGCAGCTTAGCGGAGAGGGGGGGCTCGGAGACCCAGTACTTC	-	TRBJ2-5	TRBV7-8	-
CASSQDRATPETQYF	TGCGCCAGCAGCCAAGATCGCGCTACCCCAGAGACCCAGTACTTC	-	TRBJ2-5	TRBV4-1	-
CASSPLRASGIADTQYF	TGTGCCAGCAGCCCACTCCGGGCTAGCGGGATCGCAGATACGCAGTATTTT	-	TRBJ2-3	TRBV11-3	TRBD2
CSVVLRQGYYEQYF	TGCAGCGTGGTCCTTCGACAGGGATACTACGAGCAGTACTTC	-	TRBJ2-7	TRBV29-1	TRBD1
CSAETGEADTQYF	TGCAGCGCTGAAACTGGGGAGGCAGATACGCAGTATTTT	-	TRBJ2-3	TRBV29-1	-
CASRPGTLEQFF	TGTGCCAGCAGACCTGGGACTCTAGAGCAGTTCTTC	-	TRBJ2-1	TRBV12-3/TRBV12-4	-
CASSLLDYPFRETQYF	TGCGCCAGCAGCTTACTCGACTACCCTTTTCGGGAGACCCAGTACTTC	-	TRBJ2-5	TRBV5-1	-
CASTGTSGFGELFF	TGTGCCAGCACCGGGACTAGCGGTTTCGGGGAGCTGTTTTTT	-	TRBJ2-2	TRBV7-2	TRBD2
CASSESRLPFGEQYF	TGTGCCAGCAGTGAATCGAGACTCCCTTTCGGCGAGCAGTACTTC	few	TRBJ2-7	TRBV25-1	-
CASSLGRYNEKLFF	TGTGCCAGCAGTTTAGGCAGATATAATGAAAAACTGTTTTTT	-	TRBJ1-4	TRBV27	-
CASSDEGQGVSTQYF	TGTGCCAGCAGTGACGAGGGACAGGGGGTCAGCACCCAGTACTTC	-	TRBJ2-5	TRBV2	TRBD1
CASSSGGRGFNQPQHF	TGTGCCAGTAGTAGTGGTGGCAGGGGGTTCAATCAGCCCCAGCATTTT	once	TRBJ1-5	TRBV19	TRBD1
CASSIRQGAWYGYTF	TGTGCCAGCAGCATCCGACAGGGGGCCTGGTATGGCTACACCTTC	few	TRBJ1-2	TRBV5-6	TRBD1
CASSQLANVLTF	TGTGCCAGCAGCCAACTAGCCAACGTCCTGACTTTC	-	TRBJ2-6	TRBV11-2	-
CASSIHASGTEAFF	TGTGCCAGCAGCATACACGCCTCAGGGACTGAAGCTTTCTTT	many	TRBJ1-1	TRBV7-9	-
CASSLGLRYEQYF	TGTGCCAGCAGCCTTGGACTCCGCTACGAGCAGTACTTC	-	TRBJ2-7	TRBV14	-
CSVGLAGRANTGELFF	TGCAGCGTGGGACTAGCGGGACGCGCGAACACCGGGGAGCTGTTTTTT	-	TRBJ2-2	TRBV29-1	TRBD2
CASSVPGTSFEQYF	TGTGCCAGCAGCGTTCCCGGGACTAGCTTCGAGCAGTACTTC	-	TRBJ2-7	TRBV11-3	TRBD2
CAISDDSHNEQFF	TGTGCCATCAGTGATGACTCCCACAATGAGCAGTTCTTC	-	TRBJ2-1	TRBV10-3	-
CASSLDGAGNTIYF	TGTGCCAGCAGCTTGGACGGGGCTGGAAACACCATATATTTT	-	TRBJ1-3	TRBV5-4	-